Included here is one T cell receptor (beta chain) sequence, with context. The antigen is not known. This record comes from a study of shared clonotypes between healthy human individuals. Study conclusions and caveats: Rarefaction gave evidence that sorted-subset sequencing remained incomplete despite large depth. Donors were few, which limited the genetic and exposure-history diversity represented. Generally, naive subsets (rather than memory subsets) showed larger estimated richness.

There are 14 residues in the CDR3. V gave up 6 bases and J gave up 4 bases; unmatched junction bases: 6. Germline assignment: CDR1 MNHEY and CDR2 SMNVEV (reference sequence). In the original analysis: ImmunoSEQ yielded junction-only sequences lacking quality scores, so filtering differed. Using immunoSEQ multiplex PCR, the repertoire was profiled, and TCRdb retains in-frame clones only, with some absent. Clone size and the V and J calls come from that table; the DNA yielded D and trimming. The sample lists more than 550,000 clones, roughly nine tenths occurring once. CD8 cells regarded as naive lacked CD45RO, were positively chosen for CCR7, and omitted terminally differentiated effector memory CD45RA+ cells.

The receptor's source is a man aged 25 to 40 in good health. The chain combines TRBV27 with TRBJ1-5; 7 bases line up with TRBD1. The sequenced material came from naive CD8+ T cells sorted from blood. This chain's CDR3 is CASSSSGGNQPQHF. The CDR3 DNA follows: TGTGCCAGCAGCAGTTCAGGGGGGAATCAGCCCCAGCATTTT.